This TCR beta chain is from a study of blood T cell repertoires in COVID-19. Participant ages covered about 18 to 89 years across around 25 US areas. Participants' own reports of clinical history determined their cohort assignment. Up to 2 weeks before entering the study, exposed participants had met a COVID-19 case. Germline assignment: CDR1 SGHRS and CDR2 YFSETQ. Trimming cost V 2 bases and J 7 bases, with 16 bases left between them. CDR3 size: 14 residues. Per the original data handling: Cell counts per sample came from amplifying reference gene primers. Only in-frame clones appear in the TCRdb table, and some are missing; sequencing was by immunoSEQ multiplex PCR. D and trimming were read from the DNA, whereas the V and J calls and clone size are those reported in that table. The sample gives 250,000 or so clones, 85% to 90% of which show up once; about 0.95% is in the top ten.

The receptor's source is a man over 45 who had been exposed to COVID-19. The material sequenced was PBMCs or T cells enriched from blood (not recorded which). The J gene is TRBJ2-7, the V gene TRBV5-1; tentative D call: TRBD2 (5 bases). The CDR3 coding sequence is TGCGCCAGCAGCTTATTCCCCGAGGGTGGAGAGCAGTACTTC. Translated: CASSLFPEGGEQYF. Based on the CDR3 plus reference TRBV5-1 and TRBJ2-7, the full variable domain is KAGVTQTPRYLIKTRGQQVTLSCSPISGHRSVSWYQQTPGQGLQFLFEYFSETQRNKGNFPGRFSGRQFSNSRSEMNVSTLELGDSALYLCASSLFPEGGEQYFGPGTRLTVT.